This T cell receptor beta chain was sequenced for a study of identical twins. The study's findings and limits: Weaker excess sharing between twins was seen in beta out-of-frame sequences.

Unique molecular identifiers were present on cDNA, and template switching added a universal primer site. TCRdb independently ran MiXCR on the 5' RACE reads; one entry per CDR3 protein. The sample has 1.5 million to 2 million distinct CDR3 sequences, about 31% seen once. About this clonotype: Its antigen is currently unknown. A read error may be the cause here, since a much bigger clone is one base away.

The source of this sequence is a newborn girl in good health. The sample comprised cord blood.

The CDR3 loop reads CDSSAGTVKNIQYF. The DNA of the CDR3 is TGTGACAGCAGTGCCGGGACAGTTAAAAACATTCAGTACTTC. This chain uses TRBV6-5 with TRBJ2-4, with 7 bases that match TRBD1. Germline assignment: CDR1 MNHEY and CDR2 SVGAGI. The CDR3 consists of 14 residues.